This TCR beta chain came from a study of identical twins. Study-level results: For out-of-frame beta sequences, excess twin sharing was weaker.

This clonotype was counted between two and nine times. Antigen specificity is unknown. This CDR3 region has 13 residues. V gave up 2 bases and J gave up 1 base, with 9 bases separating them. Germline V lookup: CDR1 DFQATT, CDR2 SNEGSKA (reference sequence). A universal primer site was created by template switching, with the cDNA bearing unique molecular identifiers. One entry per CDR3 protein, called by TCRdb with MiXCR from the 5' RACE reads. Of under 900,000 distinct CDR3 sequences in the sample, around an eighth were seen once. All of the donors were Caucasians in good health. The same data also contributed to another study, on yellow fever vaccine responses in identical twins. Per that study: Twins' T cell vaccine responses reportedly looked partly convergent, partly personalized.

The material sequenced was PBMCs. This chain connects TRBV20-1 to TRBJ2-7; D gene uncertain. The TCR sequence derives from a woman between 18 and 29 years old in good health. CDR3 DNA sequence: TGCAGTGCTAGAACTACCCGTTCCTACGAGCAGTACTTC. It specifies CSARTTRSYEQYF.